One and the same sample provided the 16 T cell receptor beta chains below, sequenced in a study of cytotoxic CD8 clonotypes in ibrutinib-treated CLL (dated by TCRdb to the early 2020s). The time point label here, explained by the study, means: progressive disease on ibrutinib. Libraries were constructed by the immunoSEQ multiplex PCR assay. TCRdb's version of the immuneACCESS table is confined to in-frame rearrangements and falls short of the full clone set. An unresolved V gene accounts for under half of the shortfall where checked; the remainder is of unknown origin. This sample has roughly 150,000 clones in its table, and roughly 84% of those were observed once. The top ten clonotypes cover 3% to 3.5% of the sample. Sequences were derived from PBMCs, sampled at disease progression, from a patient treated with ibrutinib. These receptors were taken from a human donor with chronic lymphocytic leukemia.

The V call is TRBV28, the J call TRBJ1-1; possibly TRBD1 for D (5 bases). Trimming took 5 bases from V and 4 from J, leaving 11 bases between them. The CDR3 has 13 amino acids. Per the germline V gene, CDR1 is MDHEN and CDR2 is SYDVKM. This chain's CDR3 is CASSAGGGTEAFF. In nucleotides, the CDR3 is TGTGCCAGCAGTGCGGGGGGTGGCACTGAAGCTTTCTTT.

The gene calls are TRBV30 and TRBJ2-3; 8 bases are a match to TRBD2. The length of the CDR3 is 15 residues. The V gene's germline CDR1 is GTSNPN and CDR2 SVGIG (reference sequence). Germline trimming cut 2 bases from V and 2 bases from J; bases unmatched to any gene: 6. The CDR3 DNA follows: TGTGCCTGGAGTAAGGAACTAGCGGACACAGATACGCAGTATTTT. Its protein is CAWSKELADTDTQYF.

V gene TRBV5-5 combines with J gene TRBJ2-7, with D hard to call. V was cut by 8 bases and J by 0 bases, with 15 bases left in between. The CDR3 runs 14 residues. Looked up from germline, CDR1 is SGHKS and CDR2 is YYEKEE (reference sequence). The CDR3 reads CASERVLISYEQYF. DNA for the CDR3: TGTGCCAGTGAACGGGTCTTAATCTCCTACGAGCAGTACTTC.

The CDR3 bases are TGTGCCAGCAGTAAAGTTCGAGGGGAAGAGACCCAGTACTTC. It yields the protein CASSKVRGEETQYF. The rearrangement links TRBV6-6 to TRBJ2-5, with D perhaps given as TRBD1 or TRBD2 (5 bases each). CDR1 is MNHNY and CDR2 is SVGAGI in the germline V gene (reference sequence). Trimming shortened V by 5 bases and J by 3 bases, and 13 bases separated the two germline ends. This CDR3 is built from 14 residues.

The chain joins TRBV2 to TRBJ2-2; D remains unclear. V was pared by 6 bases and J by 0 bases, with 8 bases between. The CDR3 runs 14 residues. Germline-derived CDR1 and CDR2 are SNHLY and FYNNEI. The CDR3 DNA reads as TGTGCCAGCAGGACCTTCACGAACACCGGGGAGCTGTTTTTT. It translates to CASRTFTNTGELFF.

V is TRBV19 and J is TRBJ1-4, with 7 positions matching TRBD1. The CDR3 contains 15 residues. With 5 bases clipped from V and 3 bases from J, the junction kept 6 bases outside the gene matches. The germline V gene has CDR1 LNHDA and CDR2 SQIVND (reference sequence). Written as DNA, the CDR3 is TGTGCCAGTAGTCCACGACAGGGTTCTAATGAAAAACTGTTTTTT. Protein product: CASSPRQGSNEKLFF.

The chain carries TRBV6-5 and TRBJ1-1; D gene uncertain. Trimming shortened V by 3 bases and J by 2 bases, and 10 bases separated the two germline ends. Germline V CDR1 and CDR2: MNHEY, SVGAGI. The CDR3 contains 14 residues. The CDR3 loop is CASSYAGVNTEAFF. Here the CDR3 DNA reads TGTGCCAGCAGTTATGCAGGAGTTAACACTGAAGCTTTCTTT.

The chain carries TRBV4-1 and TRBJ2-7; possibly TRBD2 for D (6 bases). The CDR3 runs to 13 residues. V was pared by 4 bases and J by 6 bases, with 13 bases between. The V gene's germline CDR1 is MGHRA and CDR2 YSYEKL. The CDR3 coding sequence is TGCGCCAGCAGCCCGACCGGGAGTGTCGAGCAGTACTTC. It specifies CASSPTGSVEQYF.

J is TRBJ2-3 and V is TRBV10-3; TRBD2 aligns across 8 bases. CDR3 length: 14 amino acids. Germline CDR1 and CDR2: ENHRY and SYGVKD. After removal of 6 bases from V and 6 bases from J, the junction contained 8 bases not matched to a gene. The CDR3 DNA sequence: TGTGCCATCAGCGGGCCAGCGGGAGTTGATACGCAGTATTTT. It is translated as CAISGPAGVDTQYF.

This clone was recorded only once. The chain links TRBV25-1 to TRBJ2-3; D is undetermined. V was trimmed by 0 bases and J by 2 bases, leaving 6 bases between them. The germline V gene has CDR1 MGHDK and CDR2 SYGVNS. This CDR3 region has 14 residues. The CDR3 region has the DNA TGTGCCAGCAGTGAATACAGAGACACAGATACGCAGTATTTT. It is translated as CASSEYRDTDTQYF.

This chain links TRBV7-2 with TRBJ2-2; 8 bases are shared with TRBD2. The V gene's germline CDR1 is SGHTA and CDR2 FQGNSA. The CDR3 is made up of 17 amino acids. V trimming: 2 bases; J trimming: 1 base; junction bases outside the gene matches: 6. The DNA of the CDR3 is TGTGCCAGCAGCTTAAGACTAGCGCGGGTGAACACCGGGGAGCTGTTTTTT. Translating gives CASSLRLARVNTGELFF.

This chain connects TRBV7-3 to TRBJ1-2; TRBD1 might be the D (6 bases). The CDR3 is made up of 15 amino acids. Per germline, CDR1 SGHTA and CDR2 FQGTGA. Trimming removed 5 bases at V and 0 bases at J, with 13 bases between. In DNA form, the CDR3 reads TGTGCCAGCAGCACCGGGACACATACTAACTATGGCTACACCTTC. Its translation is CASSTGTHTNYGYTF. The variable domain in full, with the rest retrieved from reference TRBV7-3 and TRBJ1-2, is GAGVSQTPSNKVTEKGKYVELRCDPISGHTALYWYRQSLGQGPEFLIYFQGTGAADDSGLPNDRFFAVRPEGSVSTLKIQRTERGDSAVYLCASSTGTHTNYGYTFGSGTRLTVV.

V usage is TRBV19 and J usage is TRBJ2-3, with no clear D. CDR1 and CDR2 from the germline V gene are LNHDA and SQIVND (reference sequence). The CDR3 extends over 11 amino acids. Trimming took off 5 bases at V and 4 bases at J, with 4 bases between the two ends. The CDR3 region has the DNA TGTGCCAGTAGTGCAGCAGATACGCAGTATTTT. Translating it yields CASSAADTQYF.

The chain is built from TRBV27 and TRBJ2-5; no firm D call. In germline, CDR1 is MNHEY, CDR2 SMNVEV (reference sequence). The length of the CDR3 is 12 residues. Trimming took 4 bases from V and 2 from J, leaving 5 bases between them. The DNA for the CDR3 is TGTGCCAGCAGTTCAGCTCAAGAGACCCAGTACTTC. Translated, it gives CASSSAQETQYF.

The gene calls are TRBV2 and TRBJ2-1, with 12 bases identical to TRBD2. Germline CDR1 and CDR2: SNHLY and FYNNEI. This CDR3 region has 16 residues. Trimming cost V 7 bases and J 8 bases; bases outside gene matches: 12. The CDR3 protein is CASTTTGTSGRDEQFF. CDR3 DNA sequence: TGTGCCAGCACTACCACCGGGACTAGCGGGCGGGATGAGCAGTTCTTC.

This rearrangement joins TRBV11-3 to TRBJ1-1; D call uncertain. Per the germline V gene, CDR1 is SGHNT and CDR2 is YENEEA. Between the trimmed V and J ends, which lost 1 base and 5 bases, there was a span of 8 bases. The CDR3 extends over 13 amino acids. CDR3 DNA sequence: TGTGCCAGCAGCTTAGCACCGGGTACTGAAGCTTTCTTT. Translating gives CASSLAPGTEAFF.